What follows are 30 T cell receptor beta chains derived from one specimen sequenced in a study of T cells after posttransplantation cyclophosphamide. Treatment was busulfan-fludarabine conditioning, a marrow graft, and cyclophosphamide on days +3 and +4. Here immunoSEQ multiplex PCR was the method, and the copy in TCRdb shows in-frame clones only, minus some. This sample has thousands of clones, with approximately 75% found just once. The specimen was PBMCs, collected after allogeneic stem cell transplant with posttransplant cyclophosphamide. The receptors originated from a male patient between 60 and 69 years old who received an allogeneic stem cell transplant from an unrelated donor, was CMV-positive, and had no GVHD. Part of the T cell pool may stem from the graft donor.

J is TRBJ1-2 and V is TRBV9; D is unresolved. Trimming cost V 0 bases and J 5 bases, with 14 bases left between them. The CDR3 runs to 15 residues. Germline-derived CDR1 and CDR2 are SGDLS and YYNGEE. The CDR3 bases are TGTGCCAGCAGCGTAGGGGAGGAAGTTGATTATGGCTACACCTTC. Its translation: CASSVGEEVDYGYTF.

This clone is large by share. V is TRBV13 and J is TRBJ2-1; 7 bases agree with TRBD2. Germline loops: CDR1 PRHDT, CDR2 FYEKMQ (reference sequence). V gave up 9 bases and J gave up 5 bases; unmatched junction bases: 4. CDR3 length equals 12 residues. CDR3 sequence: CASGGEDNEQFF. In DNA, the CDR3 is TGTGCCAGTGGGGGGGAGGACAATGAGCAGTTCTTC.

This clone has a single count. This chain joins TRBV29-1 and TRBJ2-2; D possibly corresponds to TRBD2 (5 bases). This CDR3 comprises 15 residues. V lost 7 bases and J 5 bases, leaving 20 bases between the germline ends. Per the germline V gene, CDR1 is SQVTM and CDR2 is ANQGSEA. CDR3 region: CSANGLSDGTGELFF. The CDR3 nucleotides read TGCAGCGCGAATGGACTGTCGGATGGGACCGGGGAGCTGTTTTTT.

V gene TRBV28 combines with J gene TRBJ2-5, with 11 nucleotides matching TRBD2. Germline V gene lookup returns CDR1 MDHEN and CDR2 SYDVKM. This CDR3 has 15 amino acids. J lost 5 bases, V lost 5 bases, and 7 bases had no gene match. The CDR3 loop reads CASSDSGRAAETQYF. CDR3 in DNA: TGTGCCAGCAGTGATAGCGGGAGGGCCGCGGAGACCCAGTACTTC.

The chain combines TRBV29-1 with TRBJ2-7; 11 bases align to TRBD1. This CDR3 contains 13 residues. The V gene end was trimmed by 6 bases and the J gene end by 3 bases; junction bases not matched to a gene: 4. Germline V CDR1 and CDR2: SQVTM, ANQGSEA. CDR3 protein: CSVRGTGGYEQYF. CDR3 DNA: TGCAGCGTCAGAGGGACAGGGGGCTACGAGCAGTACTTC.

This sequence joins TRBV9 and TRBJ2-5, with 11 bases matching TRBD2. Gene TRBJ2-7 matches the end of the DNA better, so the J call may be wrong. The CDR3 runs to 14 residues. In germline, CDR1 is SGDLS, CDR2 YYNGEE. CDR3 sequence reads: CASSPLAGGGEQYF. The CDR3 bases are TGTGCCAGCAGCCCTCTAGCGGGGGGAGGCGAGCAGTACTTC.

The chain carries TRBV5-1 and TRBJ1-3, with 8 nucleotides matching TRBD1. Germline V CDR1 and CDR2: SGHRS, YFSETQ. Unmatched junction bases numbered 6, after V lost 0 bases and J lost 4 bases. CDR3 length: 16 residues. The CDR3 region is CASSLGQGARGNTIYF. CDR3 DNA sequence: TGCGCCAGCAGCTTGGGGCAGGGGGCGCGAGGAAACACCATATATTTT.

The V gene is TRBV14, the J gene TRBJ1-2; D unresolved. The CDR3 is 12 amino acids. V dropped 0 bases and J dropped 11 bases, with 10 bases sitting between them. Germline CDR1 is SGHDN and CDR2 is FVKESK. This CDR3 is CASSQDIREYTF. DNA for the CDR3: TGTGCCAGCAGCCAAGATATAAGAGAATACACCTTC.

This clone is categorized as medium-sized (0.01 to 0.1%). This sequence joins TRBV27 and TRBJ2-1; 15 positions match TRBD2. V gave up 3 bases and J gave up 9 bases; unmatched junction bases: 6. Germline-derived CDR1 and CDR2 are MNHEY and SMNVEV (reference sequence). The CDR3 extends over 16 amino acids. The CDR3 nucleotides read TGTGCCAGCAGTTTCTGGACTAGCGGGGGGGCGGCTGAGCAGTTCTTC. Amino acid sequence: CASSFWTSGGAAEQFF.

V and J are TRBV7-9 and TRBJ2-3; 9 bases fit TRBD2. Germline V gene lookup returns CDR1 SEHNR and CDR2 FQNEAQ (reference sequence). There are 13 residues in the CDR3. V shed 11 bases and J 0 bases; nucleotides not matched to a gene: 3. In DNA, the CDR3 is TGTGCCGGAGCGGGGGGAAGCACAGATACGCAGTATTTT. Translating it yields CAGAGGSTDTQYF.

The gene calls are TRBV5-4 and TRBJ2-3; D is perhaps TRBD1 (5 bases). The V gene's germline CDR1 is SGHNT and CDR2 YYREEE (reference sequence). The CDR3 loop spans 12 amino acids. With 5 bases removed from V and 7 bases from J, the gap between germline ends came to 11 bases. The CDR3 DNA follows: TGTGCCAGCAGTTTAGACAGCTATACGCAGTATTTT. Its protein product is CASSLDSYTQYF.

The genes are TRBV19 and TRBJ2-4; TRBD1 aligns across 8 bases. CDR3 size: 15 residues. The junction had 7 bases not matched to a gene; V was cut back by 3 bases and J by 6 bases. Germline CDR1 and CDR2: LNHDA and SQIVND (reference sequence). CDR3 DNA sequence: TGTGCCAGTAGTATTCAGACAGGGGCTAGAAACATTCAGTACTTC. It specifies CASSIQTGARNIQYF.

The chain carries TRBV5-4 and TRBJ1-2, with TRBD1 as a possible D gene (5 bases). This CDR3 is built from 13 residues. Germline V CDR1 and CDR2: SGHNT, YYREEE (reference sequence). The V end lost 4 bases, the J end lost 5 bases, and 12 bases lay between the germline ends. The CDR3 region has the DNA TGTGCCAGCAGCCCCCCGCAGGGATATGGCTACACCTTC. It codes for CASSPPQGYGYTF.

DNA of the CDR3: TGTGCCAGCACCGGGACTAGCGGGATTACCGACACCGGGGAGCTGTTTTTT. It codes for CASTGTSGITDTGELFF. This chain links TRBV5-4 with TRBJ2-2; the match to TRBD2 covers 13 bases. Germline CDR1 is SGHNT and CDR2 is YYREEE (reference sequence). The CDR3 has 17 amino acids. J was trimmed by 3 bases and V by 6 bases; bases with no gene match: 8. The variable domain in full, completed from reference TRBV5-4 and TRBJ2-2, reads ETGVTQSPTHLIKTRGQQVTLRCSSQSGHNTVSWYQQALGQGPQFIFQYYREEENGRGNFPPRFSGLQFPNYSSELNVNALELDDSALYLCASTGTSGITDTGELFFGEGSRLTVL.

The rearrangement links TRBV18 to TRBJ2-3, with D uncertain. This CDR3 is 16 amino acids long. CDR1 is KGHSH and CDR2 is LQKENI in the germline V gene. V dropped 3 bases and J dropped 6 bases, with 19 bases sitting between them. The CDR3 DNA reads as TGTGCCAGCTCACCCACGGCCATGACTGCCTGGGATACGCAGTATTTT. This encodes CASSPTAMTAWDTQYF. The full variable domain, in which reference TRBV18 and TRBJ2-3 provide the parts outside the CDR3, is NAGVMQNPRHLVRRRGQEARLRCSPMKGHSHVYWYRQLPEEGLKFMVYLQKENIIDESGMPKERFSAEFPKEGPSILRIQQVVRGDSAAYFCASSPTAMTAWDTQYFGPGTRLTVL.

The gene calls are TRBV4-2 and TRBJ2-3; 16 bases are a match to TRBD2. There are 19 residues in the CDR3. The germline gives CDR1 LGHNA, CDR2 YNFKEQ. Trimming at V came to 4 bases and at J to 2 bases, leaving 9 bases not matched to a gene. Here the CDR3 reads CASSRGTSGGDTFTDTQYF. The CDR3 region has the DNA TGTGCCAGCAGCCGGGGGACTAGCGGGGGGGACACATTCACAGATACGCAGTATTTT.

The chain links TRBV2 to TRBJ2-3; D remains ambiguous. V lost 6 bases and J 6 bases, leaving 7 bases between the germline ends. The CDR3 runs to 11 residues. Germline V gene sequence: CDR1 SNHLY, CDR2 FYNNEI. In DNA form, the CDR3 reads TGTGCCAGCAGCCTCTCCGATACGCAGTATTTT. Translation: CASSLSDTQYF. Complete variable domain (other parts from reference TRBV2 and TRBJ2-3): EPEVTQTPSHQVTQMGQEVILRCVPISNHLYFYWYRQILGQKVEFLVSFYNNEISEKSEIFDDQFSVERPDGSNFTLKIRSTKLEDSAMYFCASSLSDTQYFGPGTRLTVL.

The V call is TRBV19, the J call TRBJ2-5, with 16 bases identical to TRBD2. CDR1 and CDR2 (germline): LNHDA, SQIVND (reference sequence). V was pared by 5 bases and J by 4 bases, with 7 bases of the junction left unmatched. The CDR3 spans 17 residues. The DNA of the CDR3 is TGTGCCAGTAGTCCGGGACTAGCGGGGGGGCCTCGAGAGACCCAGTACTTC. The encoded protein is CASSPGLAGGPRETQYF.

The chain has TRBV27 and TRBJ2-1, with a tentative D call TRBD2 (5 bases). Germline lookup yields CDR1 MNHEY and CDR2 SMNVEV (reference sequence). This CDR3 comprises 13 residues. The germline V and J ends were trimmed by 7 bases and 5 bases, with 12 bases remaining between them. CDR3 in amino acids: CASMGAGHNEQFF. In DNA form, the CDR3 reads TGTGCCAGCATGGGCGCGGGCCACAATGAGCAGTTCTTC.

The CDR3 protein is CASSFIGEGEQFF. The CDR3 DNA sequence: TGCGCCAGCAGCTTCATCGGGGAGGGTGAGCAGTTCTTC. This chain connects TRBV5-1 to TRBJ2-1, with TRBD2 identical over 7 bases. V was pared by 2 bases and J by 9 bases, with 5 bases of the junction left unmatched. The germline V gene encodes CDR1 SGHRS and CDR2 YFSETQ. The CDR3 spans 13 residues.

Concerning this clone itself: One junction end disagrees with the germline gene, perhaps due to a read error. CDR3 region: CASSLGQGEKAEAFF. CDR3 nucleotide sequence: TGTGCCAGCAGTTTAGGACAGGGCGAAAAAGCTGAAGCTTTCTTT. The chain is built from TRBV7-9 and TRBJ1-1; the match to TRBD1 covers 8 bases. The CDR3 length is 15 residues. Germline CDR1 is SEHNR and CDR2 is FQNEAQ (reference sequence).

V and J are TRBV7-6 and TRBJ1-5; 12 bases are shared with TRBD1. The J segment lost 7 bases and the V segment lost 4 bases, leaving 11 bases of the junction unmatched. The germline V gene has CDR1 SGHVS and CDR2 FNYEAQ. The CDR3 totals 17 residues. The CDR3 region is CASSSNPGTGGGQPQHF. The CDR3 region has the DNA TGTGCCAGCAGCTCGAATCCCGGGACAGGGGGCGGACAGCCCCAGCATTTT.

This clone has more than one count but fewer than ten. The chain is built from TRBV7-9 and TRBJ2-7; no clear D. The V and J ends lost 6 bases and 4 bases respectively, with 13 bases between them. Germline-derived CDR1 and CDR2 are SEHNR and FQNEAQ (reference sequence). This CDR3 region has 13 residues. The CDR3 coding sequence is TGTGCCAGCAGTAGCTCCCTGTCGTACGAGCAGTACTTC. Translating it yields CASSSSLSYEQYF.

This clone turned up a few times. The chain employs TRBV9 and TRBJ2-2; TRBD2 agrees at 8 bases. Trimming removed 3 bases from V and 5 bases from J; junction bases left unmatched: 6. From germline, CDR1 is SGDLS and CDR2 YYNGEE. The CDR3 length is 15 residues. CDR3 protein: CASSAGTSRTGELFF. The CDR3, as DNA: TGTGCCAGCAGCGCCGGGACTAGTCGGACCGGGGAGCTGTTTTTT.

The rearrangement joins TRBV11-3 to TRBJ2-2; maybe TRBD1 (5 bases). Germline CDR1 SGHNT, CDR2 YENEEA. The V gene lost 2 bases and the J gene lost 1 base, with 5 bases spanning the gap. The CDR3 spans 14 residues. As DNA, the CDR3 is TGTGCCAGCAGCTTAAGGGGGAACACCGGGGAGCTGTTTTTT. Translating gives CASSLRGNTGELFF.

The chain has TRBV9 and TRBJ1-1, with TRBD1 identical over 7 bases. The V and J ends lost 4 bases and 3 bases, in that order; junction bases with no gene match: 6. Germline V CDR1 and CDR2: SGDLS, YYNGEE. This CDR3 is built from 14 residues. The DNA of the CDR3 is TGTGCCAGCAGCCTTCAGGGGGGAGACACTGAAGCTTTCTTT. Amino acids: CASSLQGGDTEAFF.

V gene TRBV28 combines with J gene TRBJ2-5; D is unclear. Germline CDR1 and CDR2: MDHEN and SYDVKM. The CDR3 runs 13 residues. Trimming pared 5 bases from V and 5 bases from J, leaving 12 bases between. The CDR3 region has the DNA TGTGCCAGCAGTCCGGGTCCCCGGGAGACCCAGTACTTC. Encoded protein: CASSPGPRETQYF.

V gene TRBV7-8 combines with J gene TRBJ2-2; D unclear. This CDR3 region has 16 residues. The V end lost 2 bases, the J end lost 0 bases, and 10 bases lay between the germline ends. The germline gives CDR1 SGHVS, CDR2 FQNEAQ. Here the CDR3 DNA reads TGTGCCAGCAGCTTACGGCGGCCACCGAACACCGGGGAGCTGTTTTTT. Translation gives CASSLRRPPNTGELFF.

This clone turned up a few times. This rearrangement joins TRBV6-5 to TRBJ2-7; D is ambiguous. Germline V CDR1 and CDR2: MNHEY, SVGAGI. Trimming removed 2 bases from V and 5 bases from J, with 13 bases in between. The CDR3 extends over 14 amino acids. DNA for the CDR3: TGTGCCAGCAGTTACGCTCCAAACCAGGACGAGCAGTACTTC. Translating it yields CASSYAPNQDEQYF.

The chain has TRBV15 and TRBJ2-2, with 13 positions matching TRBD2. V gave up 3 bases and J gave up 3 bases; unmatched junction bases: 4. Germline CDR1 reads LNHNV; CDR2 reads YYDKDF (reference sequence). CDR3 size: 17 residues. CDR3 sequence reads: CATSSRLAGGHTGELFF. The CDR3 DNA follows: TGTGCCACCAGCAGTCGACTAGCGGGAGGACACACCGGGGAGCTGTTTTTT.